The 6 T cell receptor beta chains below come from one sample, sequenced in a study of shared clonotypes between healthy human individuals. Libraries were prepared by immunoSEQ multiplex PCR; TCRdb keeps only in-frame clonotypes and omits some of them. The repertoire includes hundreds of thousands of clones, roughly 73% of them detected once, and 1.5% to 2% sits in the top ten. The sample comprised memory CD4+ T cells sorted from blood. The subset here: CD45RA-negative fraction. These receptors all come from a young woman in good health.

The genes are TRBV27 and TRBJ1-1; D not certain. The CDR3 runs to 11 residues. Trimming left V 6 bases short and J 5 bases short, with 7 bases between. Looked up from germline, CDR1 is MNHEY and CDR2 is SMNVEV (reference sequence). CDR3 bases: TGTGCCAGCAGATCGCTGACTGAAGCTTTCTTT. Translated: CASRSLTEAFF.

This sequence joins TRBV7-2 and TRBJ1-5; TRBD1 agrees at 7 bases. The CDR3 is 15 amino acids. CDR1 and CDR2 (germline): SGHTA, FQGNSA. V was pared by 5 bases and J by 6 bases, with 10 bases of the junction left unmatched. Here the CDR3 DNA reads TGTGCCAGCAGCGTGTTAGGGGGCGGTAGTCAGCCCCAGCATTTT. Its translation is CASSVLGGGSQPQHF.

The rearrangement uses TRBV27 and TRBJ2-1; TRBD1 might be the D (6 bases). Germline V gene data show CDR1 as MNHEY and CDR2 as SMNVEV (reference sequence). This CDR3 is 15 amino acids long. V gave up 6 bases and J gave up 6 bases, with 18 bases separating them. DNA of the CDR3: TGTGCCAGCAGCGATAGACAGGCAAGCGTCAATGAGCAGTTCTTC. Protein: CASSDRQASVNEQFF.

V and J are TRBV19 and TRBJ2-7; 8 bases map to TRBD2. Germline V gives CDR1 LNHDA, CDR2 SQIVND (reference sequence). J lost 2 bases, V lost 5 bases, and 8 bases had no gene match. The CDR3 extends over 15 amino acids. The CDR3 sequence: CASSSSTSETYEQYF. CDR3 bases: TGTGCCAGTAGTTCCTCGACTAGCGAGACCTACGAGCAGTACTTC. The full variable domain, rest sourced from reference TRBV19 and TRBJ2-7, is DGGITQSPKYLFRKEGQNVTLSCEQNLNHDAMYWYRQDPGQGLRLIYYSQIVNDFQKGDIAEGYSVSREKKESFPLTVTSAQKNPTAFYLCASSSSTSETYEQYFGPGTRLTVT.

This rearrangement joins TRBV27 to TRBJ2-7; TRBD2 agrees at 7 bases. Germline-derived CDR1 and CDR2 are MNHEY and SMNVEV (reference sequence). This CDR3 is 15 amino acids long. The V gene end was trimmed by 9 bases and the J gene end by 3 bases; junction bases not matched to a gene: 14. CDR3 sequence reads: CASSPFGTNLYEQYF. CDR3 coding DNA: TGTGCCAGTTCCCCCTTCGGGACTAACCTCTACGAGCAGTACTTC.

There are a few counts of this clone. DNA of the CDR3: TGTGCCAGCAACCCGTCGACAGACGGCTACACCTTC. Its translation: CASNPSTDGYTF. The chain links TRBV7-9 to TRBJ1-2, with a tentative D call TRBD1 (5 bases). The CDR3 is 12 amino acids. Germline V gene lookup returns CDR1 SEHNR and CDR2 FQNEAQ (reference sequence). V was clipped by 7 bases and J by 8 bases, with 14 bases between them.